One and the same sample provided the 27 T cell receptor beta chains below, sequenced in a study of regulatory T cells in long-lasting Graves disease. Combining iRepertoire HTBI primers with Arm-PCR of CDR3 regions, the authors built TCR beta libraries. TCRdb independently ran MiXCR on the multiplex PCR reads; one entry per CDR3 protein. The sample includes hundreds of thousands of distinct CDR3 sequences, approximately 21% of them seen just once. The time point was: persistent/refractory GD, antithyroid drugs over 5 years with positive TRAb. Generation of the TCR library employed RNA extracted from PBMCs. The sample here was peripheral blood mononuclear cells (PBMCs), taken when the disease was refractory, from a patient treated with antithyroid drugs. Receptors originate from a female donor with Graves disease.

This clonotype was counted ten times or more. The chain uses TRBV12-3 or TRBV12-4 and TRBJ1-2; D may be TRBD1 (6 bases). V dropped 7 bases and J dropped 3 bases, with 15 bases sitting between them. There are 14 residues in the CDR3. The CDR3 spells CASTTTGTYYGYTF. For the CDR3, the DNA is TGTGCCAGCACCACGACAGGCACCTACTATGGCTACACCTTC.

Ten or more counts support this clonotype. This rearrangement joins TRBV6-1 to TRBJ2-7; a possible D gene is TRBD1 (6 bases). CDR1 and CDR2 from the germline V gene are MNHNS and SASEGT. The CDR3 is 14 residues long. Trimming stripped 7 bases from V and 1 base from J, with 14 bases between. The DNA of the CDR3 is TGTGCCAGCAACTTCTGGACAGCATCCTACGAGCAGTACTTC. Amino acid sequence: CASNFWTASYEQYF.

This clonotype was recorded many times. The rearrangement uses TRBV11-2 and TRBJ2-5, with D perhaps matching TRBD1 or TRBD2 (5 bases each). The germline CDR1 and CDR2 sequences are SGHAT and FQNNGV. V lost 5 bases and J 9 bases, leaving 19 bases between the germline ends. This CDR3 comprises 14 residues. CDR3 protein: CASSGWDRGVPQYF. The CDR3 nucleotides are TGTGCCAGCAGCGGATGGGATAGGGGAGTGCCCCAGTACTTC.

V is TRBV20-1 and J is TRBJ1-5; 7 positions agree with TRBD1. This CDR3 is 15 amino acids long. V shed 3 bases and J 9 bases; nucleotides not matched to a gene: 14. The germline CDR1 and CDR2 sequences are DFQATT and SNEGSKA (reference sequence). Written as DNA, the CDR3 is TGCAGTGCTAGGCAACGGGACAGCCCCCCGTGGCCCCAGCATTTT. Translating gives CSARQRDSPPWPQHF.

This clonotype has more than one count but fewer than ten. The chain has TRBV6-1 and TRBJ1-2, with a tentative D call TRBD1 (5 bases). V was pared by 6 bases and J by 3 bases, with 14 bases between. Germline loops: CDR1 MNHNS, CDR2 SASEGT. The length of the CDR3 is 14 residues. The CDR3 coding sequence is TGTGCCAGCAGCCAGGGACGGACGCACTATGGCTACACCTTC. Translating it yields CASSQGRTHYGYTF.

This clonotype was observed at least ten times. The chain combines TRBV28 with TRBJ1-2; D uncertain. V was pared by 6 bases and J by 9 bases, with 11 bases between. Germline values: CDR1 MDHEN, CDR2 SYDVKM. The CDR3 totals 11 residues. The CDR3 DNA reads as TGTGCCAGCAGAAGGTTCAGCAGCTACACCTTC. It yields the protein CASRRFSSYTF.

Only a few counts were recorded for this clonotype. V usage is TRBV30 and J usage is TRBJ1-1; possible D gene TRBD1, 5 bases. The CDR3 spans 15 residues. Trimming took off 4 bases at V and 1 base at J, with 16 bases between the two ends. Germline CDR1 is GTSNPN and CDR2 is SVGIG (reference sequence). The CDR3 DNA is TGTGCCTGGAAGGCAATGGGGGTGAGGAACACTGAAGCTTTCTTT. This translates into CAWKAMGVRNTEAFF.

This clonotype was counted a few times. The chain carries TRBV11-2 and TRBJ2-7; D perhaps matches TRBD2 (5 bases). The ends were cut back, 6 bases at V and 0 bases at J, with 15 bases in the middle. The CDR3 length is 15 residues. The germline CDR1 and CDR2 sequences are SGHAT and FQNNGV. Here the CDR3 reads CASRISGSGSYEQYF. The DNA for the CDR3 is TGTGCCAGCAGGATTTCGGGGAGCGGCTCCTACGAGCAGTACTTC.

Note on this clonotype: A much larger clonotype is one base distant, so this may be a read error. The chain uses TRBV20-1 and TRBJ2-5; D is ambiguous. Germline CDR1 and CDR2: DFQATT and SNEGSKA (reference sequence). The CDR3 runs to 13 residues. The CDR3 coding sequence is TGCAGTGCTGAGCAGTTATACCAAGAGTCCCAGTACTTC. Residues: CSAEQLYQESQYF.

V and J are TRBV20-1 and TRBJ2-7; TRBD1 might be the D (6 bases). CDR1 and CDR2 from the germline V gene are DFQATT and SNEGSKA (reference sequence). CDR3 length equals 14 residues. Trimming removed 6 bases from V and 3 bases from J, with 18 bases in between. The CDR3 region is CSASTGTRNYEQYF. CDR3 bases: TGCAGTGCGAGCACCGGGACACGAAACTACGAGCAGTACTTC.

In its sample, this clonotype was seen many times. This chain uses TRBV28 with TRBJ1-1; TRBD1 matches at 10 bases. Trimming removed 3 bases from V and 1 base from J; junction bases left unmatched: 8. CDR1 and CDR2 (germline): MDHEN, SYDVKM. The CDR3 is made up of 17 amino acids. DNA for the CDR3: TGTGCCAGCAGTTTGTCTTGGACAGGGGGGAGGAACACTGAAGCTTTCTTT. Translated, it gives CASSLSWTGGRNTEAFF.

This clonotype was counted many times. The chain joins TRBV6-1 to TRBJ1-2; D remains ambiguous. V was trimmed by 7 bases and J by 2 bases, leaving 11 bases between them. The CDR3 has 13 amino acids. Germline V gives CDR1 MNHNS, CDR2 SASEGT. The CDR3 reads CASNPGKNYGYTF. The CDR3 region has the DNA TGTGCCAGCAATCCTGGAAAAAACTATGGCTACACCTTC.

The chain has TRBV30 and TRBJ1-6; 9 bases line up with TRBD1. The junction had 13 bases not matched to a gene; V was cut back by 3 bases and J by 10 bases. The CDR3 spans 16 residues. CDR1 GTSNPN and CDR2 SVGIG come from the germline V gene (reference sequence). CDR3 in DNA: TGTGCCTGGAGGGGACCGGGACAGGGACTTTACTCACCCCTCCACTTT. Its translation is CAWRGPGQGLYSPLHF. Full variable domain (missing parts from reference TRBV30 and TRBJ1-6): SQTIHQWPATLVQPVGSPLSLECTVEGTSNPNLYWYRQAAGRGLQLLFYSVGIGQISSEVPQNLSASRPQDRQFILSSKKLLLSDSGFYLCAWRGPGQGLYSPLHFGNGTRLTVT.

This clonotype was seen a few times. The genes are TRBV12-3 or TRBV12-4 and TRBJ2-4; no definite D call. The CDR3 is made up of 15 amino acids. V dropped 2 bases and J dropped 6 bases, with 14 bases sitting between them. The DNA of the CDR3 is TGTGCCAGCAGTTTAAAACATCTTAGCCCAAACATTCAGTACTTC. Translation: CASSLKHLSPNIQYF.

Regarding this clonotype: A much larger clone lies one base from this, so it may be a read error. The chain links TRBV6-1 to TRBJ1-6, with D perhaps matching TRBD1 (5 bases). The CDR3 sequence is 16 residues long. Germline CDR1 and CDR2: MNHNS and SASEGT. The CDR3 sequence is CASSEAVEQGGSPLNF. The CDR3 DNA is TGTGCCAGCAGTGAGGCGGTGGAGCAGGGAGGCTCACCCCTCAACTTT.

At least ten counts were recorded for this clonotype. The chain carries TRBV2 and TRBJ1-2, with a tentative D call TRBD1 (5 bases). This CDR3 spans 14 amino acids. The germline CDR1 and CDR2 sequences are SNHLY and FYNNEI. V shed 1 base and J shed 4 bases, with 10 bases lying between them. CDR3 in amino acids: CASSEGRAIYGYTF. CDR3 bases: TGTGCCAGCAGTGAAGGCAGGGCGATCTATGGCTACACCTTC.

The chain couples TRBV24-1 to TRBJ1-2; TRBD1 matches 7 bases. The CDR3 is 15 amino acids. With 3 bases clipped from V and 4 bases from J, the junction kept 7 bases outside the gene matches. Germline assignment: CDR1 KGHDR and CDR2 SFDVKD. For the CDR3, the DNA is TGTGCCACCAGTGATGAAGACAGGGATGCCTATGGCTACACCTTC. This encodes CATSDEDRDAYGYTF.

With regard to this clonotype: A much larger clone differs from this one at a single base, so this may be a read error. This chain's CDR3 is CASGDPQGYNSPLHF. The CDR3 coding sequence is TGTGCCAGCGGTGATCCACAGGGATATAATTCACCCCTCCACTTT. The V call is TRBV6-1, the J call TRBJ1-6, with D maybe TRBD1 (6 bases). This CDR3 spans 15 amino acids. Germline V lookup: CDR1 MNHNS, CDR2 SASEGT.

The chain carries TRBV19 and TRBJ1-5, with D tentatively TRBD1 (5 bases). The CDR3 length is 14 residues. The germline V and J ends were trimmed by 3 bases and 7 bases, with 13 bases remaining between them. Germline lookup yields CDR1 LNHDA and CDR2 SQIVND (reference sequence). This chain's CDR3 is CASSMLGAGQPQHF. The CDR3 DNA sequence: TGTGCCAGTAGTATGTTAGGGGCAGGCCAGCCCCAGCATTTT.

There are a few counts of this clonotype. This chain links TRBV7-8 with TRBJ1-1; D unclear. The V end was cut by 1 base, the J end by 0 bases, with 18 bases between. CDR3 length: 18 amino acids. Germline values: CDR1 SGHVS, CDR2 FQNEAQ. CDR3 residues: CASSLDRPILRMNTEAFF. In DNA, the CDR3 is TGTGCCAGCAGCTTAGATCGCCCTATACTTCGTATGAACACTGAAGCTTTCTTT. The full variable domain, completed using reference TRBV7-8 and TRBJ1-1, is GAGVSQSPRYKVAKRGQDVALRCDPISGHVSLFWYQQALGQGPEFLTYFQNEAQLDKSGLPSDRFFAERPEGSVSTLKIQRTQQEDSAVYLCASSLDRPILRMNTEAFFGQGTRLTVV.

This chain connects TRBV19 to TRBJ1-2; D uncertain. Germline loops: CDR1 LNHDA, CDR2 SQIVND (reference sequence). V was shortened by 7 bases and J by 6 bases, with 12 bases between the two germline ends. The CDR3 loop spans 12 amino acids. For the CDR3, the DNA is TGTGCCAGTATGAAAGGGAAGGATGGCTACACCTTC. It translates to CASMKGKDGYTF.

The chain combines TRBV25-1 with TRBJ2-1; the D gene is possibly TRBD1 (5 bases). V was pared by 1 base and J by 10 bases, with 14 bases between. The CDR3 is 14 residues long. Germline V gene lookup returns CDR1 MGHDK and CDR2 SYGVNS. In DNA form, the CDR3 reads TGTGCCAGCAGTGAATCAGGGCAGATCTACGAGCAGTTCTTC. The encoded protein is CASSESGQIYEQFF.

This clonotype was seen only a few times. This chain connects TRBV19 to TRBJ1-1; D possibly corresponds to TRBD1 (6 bases). Germline V gives CDR1 LNHDA, CDR2 SQIVND (reference sequence). Trimming left V 11 bases short and J 4 bases short, with 17 bases between. The CDR3 is 13 amino acids. CDR3 protein: CASISGVGTEAFF. The CDR3 DNA reads TGTGCCTCAATCTCAGGGGTGGGCACTGAAGCTTTCTTT. The variable domain in full, completed from reference TRBV19 and TRBJ1-1, reads DGGITQSPKYLFRKEGQNVTLSCEQNLNHDAMYWYRQDPGQGLRLIYYSQIVNDFQKGDIAEGYSVSREKKESFPLTVTSAQKNPTAFYLCASISGVGTEAFFGQGTRLTVV.

A few counts support this clonotype. The gene calls are TRBV9 and TRBJ1-5, with D tentatively TRBD1 (6 bases). Germline V gene data show CDR1 as SGDLS and CDR2 as YYNGEE. There are 15 residues in the CDR3. The V end lost 4 bases, the J end lost 6 bases, and 17 bases lay between the germline ends. The CDR3 sequence: CASSLSGALGQPQHF. The CDR3 coding sequence is TGTGCCAGCAGCCTCTCGGGGGCGCTGGGTCAGCCCCAGCATTTT.

The genes are TRBV2 and TRBJ2-1; D call uncertain. V shed 5 bases and J shed 4 bases, with 12 bases lying between them. This CDR3 has 14 residues. Per germline, CDR1 SNHLY and CDR2 FYNNEI. The CDR3 coding sequence is TGTGCCAGCAGTAAAAACACTGGGTACAATGAGCAGTTCTTC. Translating it yields CASSKNTGYNEQFF.

The table lists this clonotype with many counts. For the CDR3, the DNA is TGTGCCAGCAGCCCTGATGGGGACAGGGGGCGCGTCTATGGCTACACCTTC. It yields the protein CASSPDGDRGRVYGYTF. V is TRBV28 and J is TRBJ1-2, with 12 bases aligning to TRBD1. From germline, CDR1 is MDHEN and CDR2 SYDVKM. The CDR3 spans 17 residues. The V segment lost 6 bases and the J segment 4 bases; nucleotides outside the gene matches: 12.

The chain links TRBV5-6 to TRBJ1-4; D not resolved. This CDR3 region has 16 residues. Germline V CDR1 and CDR2: SGHDT, YYEEEE. The ends were cut back, 2 bases at V and 7 bases at J, with 18 bases in the middle. For the CDR3, the DNA is TGTGCCAGCAGCTTCCTGGGTGACACCCTGAGTGAAAAACTGTTTTTT. Amino acid sequence: CASSFLGDTLSEKLFF. Full variable domain (rest looked up from reference TRBV5-6 and TRBJ1-4): DAGVTQSPTHLIKTRGQQVTLRCSPKSGHDTVSWYQQALGQGPQFIFQYYEEEERQRGNFPDRFSGHQFPNYSSELNVNALLLGDSALYLCASSFLGDTLSEKLFFGSGTQLSVL.